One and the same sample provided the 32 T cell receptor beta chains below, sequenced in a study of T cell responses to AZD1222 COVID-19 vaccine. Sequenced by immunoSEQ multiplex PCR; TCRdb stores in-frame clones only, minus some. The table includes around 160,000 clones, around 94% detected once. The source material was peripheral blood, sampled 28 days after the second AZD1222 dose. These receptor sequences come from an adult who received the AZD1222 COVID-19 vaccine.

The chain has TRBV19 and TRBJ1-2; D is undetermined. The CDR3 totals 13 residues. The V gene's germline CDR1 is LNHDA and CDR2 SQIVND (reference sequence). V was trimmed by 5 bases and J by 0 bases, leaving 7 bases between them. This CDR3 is CASSRDPNYGYTF. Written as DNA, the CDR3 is TGTGCCAGTAGTCGAGACCCTAACTATGGCTACACCTTC.

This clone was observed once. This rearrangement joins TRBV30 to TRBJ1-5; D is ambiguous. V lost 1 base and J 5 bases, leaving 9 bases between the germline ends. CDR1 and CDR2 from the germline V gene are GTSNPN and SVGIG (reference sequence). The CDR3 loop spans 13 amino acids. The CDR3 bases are TGTGCCTGGAGTGCCGGGTACGATCAGCCCCAGCATTTT. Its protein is CAWSAGYDQPQHF.

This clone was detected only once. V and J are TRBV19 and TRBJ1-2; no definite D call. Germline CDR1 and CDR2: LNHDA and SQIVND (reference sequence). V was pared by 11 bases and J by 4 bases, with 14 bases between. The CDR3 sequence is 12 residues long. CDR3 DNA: TGTGCCCTATTCCGCGAGGGCTATGGCTACACCTTC. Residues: CALFREGYGYTF.

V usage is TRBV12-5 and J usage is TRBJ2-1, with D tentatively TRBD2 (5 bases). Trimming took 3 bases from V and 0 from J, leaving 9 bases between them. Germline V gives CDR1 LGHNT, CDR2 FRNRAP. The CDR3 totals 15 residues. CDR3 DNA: TGTGCTAGTGGTTTAGTAGGGAGCTCCTACAATGAGCAGTTCTTC. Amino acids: CASGLVGSSYNEQFF.

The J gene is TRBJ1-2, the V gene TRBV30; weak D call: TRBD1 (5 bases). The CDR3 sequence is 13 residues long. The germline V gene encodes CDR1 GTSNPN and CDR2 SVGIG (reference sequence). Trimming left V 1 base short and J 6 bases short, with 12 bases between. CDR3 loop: CAWSDGGRHGYTF. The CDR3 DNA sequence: TGTGCCTGGAGTGATGGGGGTAGGCATGGCTACACCTTC.

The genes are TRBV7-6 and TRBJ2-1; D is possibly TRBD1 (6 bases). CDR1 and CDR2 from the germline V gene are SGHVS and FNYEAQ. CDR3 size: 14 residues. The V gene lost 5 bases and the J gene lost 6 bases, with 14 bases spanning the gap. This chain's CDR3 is CASSPVTGINEQFF. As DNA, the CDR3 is TGTGCCAGCAGCCCTGTCACAGGGATCAATGAGCAGTTCTTC.

CDR3 in amino acids: CASTKTRAKEKLFF. CDR3 DNA sequence: TGTGCCAGCACCAAAACCAGGGCAAAGGAAAAACTGTTTTTT. The V call is TRBV6-5, the J call TRBJ1-4; D may be TRBD1 (5 bases). The germline gives CDR1 MNHEY, CDR2 SVGAGI. V dropped 7 bases and J dropped 8 bases, with 17 bases sitting between them. The CDR3 has 14 residues.

The CDR3 protein is CASSPGLAGWDIQYF. The CDR3 DNA reads TGTGCCAGCAGCCCCGGACTAGCGGGATGGGACATTCAGTACTTC. V usage is TRBV7-2 and J usage is TRBJ2-4; the match to TRBD2 covers 12 bases. V shed 5 bases, J shed 8 bases, and the junction held 7 bases outside the gene matches. CDR3 length: 15 residues. Germline CDR1 SGHTA, CDR2 FQGNSA.

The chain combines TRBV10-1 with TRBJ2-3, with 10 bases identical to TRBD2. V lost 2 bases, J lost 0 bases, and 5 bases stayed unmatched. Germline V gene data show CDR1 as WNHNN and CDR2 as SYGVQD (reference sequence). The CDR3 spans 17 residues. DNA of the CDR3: TGCGCCAGCAGTGAGGGGGTACTAGCGGGGAGCACAGATACGCAGTATTTT. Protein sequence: CASSEGVLAGSTDTQYF.

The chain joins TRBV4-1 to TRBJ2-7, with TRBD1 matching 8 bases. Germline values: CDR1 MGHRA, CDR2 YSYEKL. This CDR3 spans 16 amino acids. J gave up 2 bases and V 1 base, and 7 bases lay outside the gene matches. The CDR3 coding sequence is TGCGCCAGCAGCCAAGTCCCAGGGGACAGGACCTACGAGCAGTACTTC. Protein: CASSQVPGDRTYEQYF.

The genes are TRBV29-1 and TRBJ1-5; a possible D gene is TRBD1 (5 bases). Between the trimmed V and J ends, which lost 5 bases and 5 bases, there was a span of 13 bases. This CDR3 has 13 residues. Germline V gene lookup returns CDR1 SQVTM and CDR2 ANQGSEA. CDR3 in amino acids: CSVQGGYDQPQHF. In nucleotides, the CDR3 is TGCAGCGTTCAGGGAGGTTACGATCAGCCCCAGCATTTT.

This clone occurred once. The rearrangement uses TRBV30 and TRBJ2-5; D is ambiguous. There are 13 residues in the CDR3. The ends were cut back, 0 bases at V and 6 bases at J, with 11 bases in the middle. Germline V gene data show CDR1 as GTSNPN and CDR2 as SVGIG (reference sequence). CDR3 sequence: CAWSVTRLKTQYF. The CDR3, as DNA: TGTGCCTGGAGTGTAACCAGGTTGAAGACCCAGTACTTC.

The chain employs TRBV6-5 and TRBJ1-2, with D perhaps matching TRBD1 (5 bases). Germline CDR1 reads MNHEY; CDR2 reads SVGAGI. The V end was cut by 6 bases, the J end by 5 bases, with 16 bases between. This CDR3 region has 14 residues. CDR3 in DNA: TGTGCCAGCAGCCTGGCCCCGGGACGATATGGCTACACCTTC. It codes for CASSLAPGRYGYTF.

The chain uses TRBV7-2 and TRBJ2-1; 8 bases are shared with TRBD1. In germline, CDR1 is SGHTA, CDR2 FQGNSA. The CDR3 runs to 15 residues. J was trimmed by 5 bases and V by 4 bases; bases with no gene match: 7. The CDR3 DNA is TGTGCCAGCAGCTACGGGACAGGAAGTCACAATGAGCAGTTCTTC. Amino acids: CASSYGTGSHNEQFF.

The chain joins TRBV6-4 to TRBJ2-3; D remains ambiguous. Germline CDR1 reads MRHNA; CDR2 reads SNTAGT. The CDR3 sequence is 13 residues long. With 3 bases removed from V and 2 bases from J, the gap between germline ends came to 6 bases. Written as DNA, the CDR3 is TGTGCCAGCAGTGAACGGGTCACAGATACGCAGTATTTT. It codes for CASSERVTDTQYF.

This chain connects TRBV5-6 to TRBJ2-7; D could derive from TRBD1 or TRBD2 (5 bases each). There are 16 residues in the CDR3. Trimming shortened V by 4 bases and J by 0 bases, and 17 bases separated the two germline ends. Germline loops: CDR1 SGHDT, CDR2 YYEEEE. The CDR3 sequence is CASSPRPGPYSYEQYF. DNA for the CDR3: TGTGCCAGCAGCCCTCGGCCGGGACCCTACTCCTACGAGCAGTACTTC. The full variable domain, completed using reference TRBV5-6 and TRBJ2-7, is DAGVTQSPTHLIKTRGQQVTLRCSPKSGHDTVSWYQQALGQGPQFIFQYYEEEERQRGNFPDRFSGHQFPNYSSELNVNALLLGDSALYLCASSPRPGPYSYEQYFGPGTRLTVT.

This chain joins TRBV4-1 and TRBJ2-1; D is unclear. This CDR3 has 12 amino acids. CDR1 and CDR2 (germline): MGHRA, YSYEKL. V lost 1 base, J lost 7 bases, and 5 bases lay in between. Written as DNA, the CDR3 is TGCGCCAGCAGCCAAGTCAGGAATGAGCAGTTCTTC. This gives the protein CASSQVRNEQFF.

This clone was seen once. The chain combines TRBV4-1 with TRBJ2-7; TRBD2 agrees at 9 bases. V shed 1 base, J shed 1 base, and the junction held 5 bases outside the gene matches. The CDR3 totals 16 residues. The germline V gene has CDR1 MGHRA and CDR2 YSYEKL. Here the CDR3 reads CASSQGPAGGSYEQYF. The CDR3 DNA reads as TGCGCCAGCAGCCAAGGTCCAGCGGGAGGTTCCTACGAGCAGTACTTC.

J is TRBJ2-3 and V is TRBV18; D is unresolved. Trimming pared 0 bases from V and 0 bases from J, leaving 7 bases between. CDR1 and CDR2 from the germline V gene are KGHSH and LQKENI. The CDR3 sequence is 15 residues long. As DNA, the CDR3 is TGTGCCAGCTCACCACCGATGGGGAGCACAGATACGCAGTATTTT. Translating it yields CASSPPMGSTDTQYF.

DNA of the CDR3: TGTGCCAGCAGTGGTAGCTTCAGAAGGGAGCAGTACTTC. This encodes CASSGSFRREQYF. J is TRBJ2-7 and V is TRBV2, with D unresolved. V shed 4 bases and J shed 7 bases, with 14 bases lying between them. The CDR3 sequence is 13 residues long. The V gene's germline CDR1 is SNHLY and CDR2 FYNNEI.

The CDR3 nucleotides read TGCGCCAGCGCCCCGGGACAGCCCTACGAGCAGTACTTC. Protein product: CASAPGQPYEQYF. The chain couples TRBV23-1 to TRBJ2-7; 7 bases are shared with TRBD1. TRBV23-1 is an open reading frame, and its role is uncertain. The CDR3 totals 13 residues. V trimming: 8 bases; J trimming: 2 bases; junction bases outside the gene matches: 6.

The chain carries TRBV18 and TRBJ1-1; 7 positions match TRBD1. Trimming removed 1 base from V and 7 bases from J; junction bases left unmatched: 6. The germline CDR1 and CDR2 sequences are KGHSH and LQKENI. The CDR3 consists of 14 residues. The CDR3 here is CASSPQGAQGEAFF. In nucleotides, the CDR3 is TGTGCCAGCTCACCACAGGGGGCCCAGGGTGAAGCTTTCTTT. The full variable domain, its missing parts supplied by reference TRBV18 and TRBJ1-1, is NAGVMQNPRHLVRRRGQEARLRCSPMKGHSHVYWYRQLPEEGLKFMVYLQKENIIDESGMPKERFSAEFPKEGPSILRIQQVVRGDSAAYFCASSPQGAQGEAFFGQGTRLTVV.

The CDR3 reads CASRPGGRNTEAFF. The CDR3 DNA reads as TGTGCCAGCAGACCAGGGGGCAGGAACACTGAAGCTTTCTTT. This sequence joins TRBV2 and TRBJ1-1, with TRBD1 identical over 8 bases. The CDR3 spans 14 residues. V shed 6 bases, J shed 1 base, and the junction held 4 bases outside the gene matches. The V gene's germline CDR1 is SNHLY and CDR2 FYNNEI.

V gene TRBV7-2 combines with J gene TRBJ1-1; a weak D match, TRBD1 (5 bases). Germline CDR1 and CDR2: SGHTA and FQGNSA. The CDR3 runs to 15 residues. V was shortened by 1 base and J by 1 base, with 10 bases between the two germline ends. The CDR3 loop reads CASSLGGGTNTEAFF. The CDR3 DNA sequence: TGTGCCAGCAGCTTAGGTGGTGGGACGAACACTGAAGCTTTCTTT.

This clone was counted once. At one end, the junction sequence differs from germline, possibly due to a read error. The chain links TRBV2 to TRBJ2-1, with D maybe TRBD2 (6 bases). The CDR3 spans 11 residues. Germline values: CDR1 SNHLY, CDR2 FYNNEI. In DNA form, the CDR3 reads TGTGCCAGCAGTGAAAGGGACTCCTTGGTCTTC. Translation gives CASSERDSLVF.

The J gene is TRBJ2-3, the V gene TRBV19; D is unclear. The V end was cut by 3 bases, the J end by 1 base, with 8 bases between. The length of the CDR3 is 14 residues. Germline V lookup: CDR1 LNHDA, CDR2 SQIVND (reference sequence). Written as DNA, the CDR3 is TGTGCCAGTAGTATCGGTTACCGCACAGATACGCAGTATTTT. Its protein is CASSIGYRTDTQYF.

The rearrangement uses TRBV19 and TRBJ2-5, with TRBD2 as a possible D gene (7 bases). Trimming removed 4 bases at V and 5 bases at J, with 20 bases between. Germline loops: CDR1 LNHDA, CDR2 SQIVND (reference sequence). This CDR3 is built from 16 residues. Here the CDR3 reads CASSRGIKGGVETQYF. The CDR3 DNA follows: TGTGCCAGTAGTAGAGGAATTAAAGGGGGGGTTGAGACCCAGTACTTC.

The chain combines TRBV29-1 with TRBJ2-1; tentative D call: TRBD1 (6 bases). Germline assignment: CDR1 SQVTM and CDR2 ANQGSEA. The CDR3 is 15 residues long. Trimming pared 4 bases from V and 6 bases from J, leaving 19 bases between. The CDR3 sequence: CSVVELPTGSNEQFF. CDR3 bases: TGCAGCGTTGTCGAATTACCTACAGGGTCCAATGAGCAGTTCTTC.

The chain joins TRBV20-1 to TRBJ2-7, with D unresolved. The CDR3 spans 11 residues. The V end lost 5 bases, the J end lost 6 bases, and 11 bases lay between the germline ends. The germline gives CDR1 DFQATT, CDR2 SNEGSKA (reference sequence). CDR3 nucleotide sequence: TGCAGTGCTTCTTACTCGGGCGAGCAGTACTTC. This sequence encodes CSASYSGEQYF.

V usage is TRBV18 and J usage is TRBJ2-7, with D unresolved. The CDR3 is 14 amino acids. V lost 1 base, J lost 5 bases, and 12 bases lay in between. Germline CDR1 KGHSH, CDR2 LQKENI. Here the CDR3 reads CASSPQWQNNEQYF. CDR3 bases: TGTGCCAGCTCACCACAGTGGCAGAATAACGAGCAGTACTTC.

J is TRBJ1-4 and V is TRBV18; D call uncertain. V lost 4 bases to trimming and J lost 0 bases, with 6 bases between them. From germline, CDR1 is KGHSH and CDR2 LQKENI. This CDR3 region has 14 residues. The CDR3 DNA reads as TGTGCCAGCTCACTGACTGCAACTAATGAAAAACTGTTTTTT. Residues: CASSLTATNEKLFF.

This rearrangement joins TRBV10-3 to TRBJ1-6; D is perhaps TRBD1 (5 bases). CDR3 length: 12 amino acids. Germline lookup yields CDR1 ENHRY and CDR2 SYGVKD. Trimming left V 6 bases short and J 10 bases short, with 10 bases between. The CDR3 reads CAISGQFSPLHF. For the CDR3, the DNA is TGTGCCATCAGCGGACAATTCTCACCCCTCCACTTT.